This TCR beta chain was sequenced for a study of cytomegalovirus exposure and HLA in healthy donors. On the study more broadly: T cells numbering around 190 million yielded more than 95 million unique TCR beta sequences in an earlier analysis. HLA-typed donors were the source of some 85 million unique TCRs, which an early data release held.

With regard to this clone: What it recognizes is unknown.

CDR3 size: 13 residues. V dropped 8 bases and J dropped 7 bases, with 15 bases sitting between them. Germline V CDR1 and CDR2: LNHDA, SQIVND (reference sequence). Findings of the study overall: For presence/absence analyses, sequencing depth was assumed to be roughly uniform across donors.

In the PCR, 60 Vbeta and 13 Jbeta primers were used. Libraries were prepared by immunoSEQ multiplex PCR; TCRdb keeps only in-frame clonotypes and omits some of them. The sample has approximately 210,000 clones; more than 70% are singletons. The chain employs TRBV19 and TRBJ2-4; possible D gene TRBD2, 6 bases. The clonotype comes from a woman aged 40-49 years in good health and CMV-seronegative. The sequenced sample consisted of PBMCs. The CDR3: CASGAGGSNIQYF. CDR3 nucleotide sequence: TGTGCCAGTGGCGCCGGGGGAAGTAACATTCAGTACTTC. Combining the CDR3 with reference TRBV19 and TRBJ2-4 gives the whole variable domain DGGITQSPKYLFRKEGQNVTLSCEQNLNHDAMYWYRQDPGQGLRLIYYSQIVNDFQKGDIAEGYSVSREKKESFPLTVTSAQKNPTAFYLCASGAGGSNIQYFGAGTRLSVL.